The 20 T cell receptor beta chains reported below all come from one sample, sequenced in a study of regulatory T cells in long-lasting Graves disease. For TCR beta, libraries came from iRepertoire HTBI primers and Arm-PCR of CDR3 regions. MiXCR was run by TCRdb on the multiplex PCR reads, yielding one entry per CDR3 protein. Here the sample spans approximately 400,000 distinct CDR3 sequences, around 23% being singletons. The time point was: persistent/refractory GD, antithyroid drugs over 5 years with positive TRAb. From RNA extracted from PBMCs, the TCR library was made. The starting material was peripheral blood mononuclear cells (PBMCs), obtained when the disease was refractory, from a patient treated with antithyroid drugs. The origin of the receptors is a woman in her 40s with Graves disease.

V gene TRBV28 combines with J gene TRBJ2-2, with unresolved D. Germline CDR1 and CDR2: MDHEN and SYDVKM. The V end was cut by 5 bases, the J end by 8 bases, with 9 bases between. The CDR3 is 12 residues long. Here the CDR3 reads CASSHSLGELFF. The CDR3 coding sequence is TGTGCCAGCAGTCATAGCCTGGGGGAGCTGTTTTTT.

Concerning this clonotype: A far larger clone is a single base away, which makes a read error likely. This sequence joins TRBV2 and TRBJ1-2; weak D call: TRBD1 (5 bases). Germline CDR1 is SNHLY and CDR2 is FYNNEI. The V end lost 6 bases, the J end lost 7 bases, and 12 bases lay between the germline ends. The CDR3 consists of 12 residues. The CDR3 region has the DNA TGTGCCAGCAGCTCTCAGGGAGTTGGCTACACCTTC. It codes for CASSSQGVGYTF. The full variable domain, its missing parts supplied by reference TRBV2 and TRBJ1-2, is EPEVTQTPSHQVTQMGQEVILRCVPISNHLYFYWYRQILGQKVEFLVSFYNNEISEKSEIFDDQFSVERPDGSNFTLKIRSTKLEDSAMYFCASSSQGVGYTFGSGTRLTVV.

In its sample, this clonotype was seen a few times. The rearrangement links TRBV9 to TRBJ2-7, with 8 bases identical to TRBD2. The germline CDR1 and CDR2 sequences are SGDLS and YYNGEE. CDR3 length equals 14 residues. J gave up 3 bases and V 5 bases, and 7 bases lay outside the gene matches. The CDR3 DNA is TGTGCCAGCAGTGGGGCGGGGGGCGTCTACGAGCAGTACTTC. Protein sequence: CASSGAGGVYEQYF.

The rearrangement uses TRBV12-5 and TRBJ2-7, with 7 bases that match TRBD1. The germline V gene has CDR1 LGHNT and CDR2 FRNRAP. V shed 7 bases, J shed 2 bases, and the junction held 14 bases outside the gene matches. The CDR3 is 16 residues long. The CDR3: CASANLGTELPYEQYF. CDR3 sequence (DNA): TGTGCTAGTGCCAACCTCGGGACAGAGCTTCCCTACGAGCAGTACTTC.

This clonotype was recorded many times. The chain recombines TRBV24-1 with TRBJ1-1; D unclear. The V and J ends lost 1 base and 0 bases respectively, with 8 bases between them. Germline CDR1 and CDR2: KGHDR and SFDVKD. This CDR3 is built from 15 residues. CDR3 sequence: CATSDFRLMNTEAFF. The CDR3 nucleotides read TGTGCCACCAGTGATTTTAGACTGATGAACACTGAAGCTTTCTTT.

This clonotype was recorded at least ten times. V usage is TRBV6-2 or TRBV6-3 and J usage is TRBJ2-7; tentatively, D is TRBD2 (7 bases). Trimming left V 0 bases short and J 4 bases short, with 13 bases between. CDR1 MNHEY and CDR2 SVGEGT come from the germline V gene. This CDR3 spans 15 amino acids. DNA of the CDR3: TGTGCCAGCAGTTACTCGTTACAGGGAGGGTACGAGCAGTACTTC. Translation: CASSYSLQGGYEQYF.

This clonotype showed up many times. The chain carries TRBV27 and TRBJ1-1; TRBD1 aligns across 10 bases. CDR1 is MNHEY and CDR2 is SMNVEV in the germline V gene (reference sequence). The V gene end was trimmed by 6 bases and the J gene end by 3 bases; junction bases not matched to a gene: 16. This CDR3 is built from 18 residues. CDR3 region: CASRRWDRGKGSDTEAFF. The DNA of the CDR3 is TGTGCCAGCAGACGCTGGGACAGGGGAAAGGGGTCTGACACTGAAGCTTTCTTT.

Ten or more counts support this clonotype. The chain is built from TRBV28 and TRBJ2-7; 13 nucleotides align to TRBD2. This CDR3 has 15 amino acids. The germline V gene has CDR1 MDHEN and CDR2 SYDVKM. Losses at the gene ends were 6 bases for V and 6 bases for J; bases not matched to a gene: 8. Here the CDR3 reads CASSPPGLAGPEQYF. CDR3 DNA sequence: TGTGCCAGCAGCCCGCCGGGACTAGCGGGGCCCGAGCAGTACTTC.

In its sample, this clonotype was seen once. A read error may explain this, as a much larger clone is one base away. The chain joins TRBV7-9 to TRBJ2-7; D may be TRBD1 or TRBD2 (5 bases each). This CDR3 is 14 amino acids long. The germline gives CDR1 SEHNR, CDR2 FQNEAQ (reference sequence). V was trimmed by 8 bases and J by 3 bases, leaving 17 bases between them. The CDR3 sequence is CASGQPGTDYEQYF. CDR3 DNA sequence: TGTGCCAGCGGCCAACCCGGGACGGACTACGAGCAGTACTTC.

This clonotype was observed a handful of times. An end of the junction differs from the germline gene, which may be a read error. The V gene is TRBV11-2, the J gene TRBJ1-4; D is undetermined. CDR1 SGHAT and CDR2 FQNNGV come from the germline V gene. The CDR3 is made up of 13 amino acids. CDR3 residues: CVSSTIGKAKLFF. The CDR3, as DNA: TGTGTCAGCAGCACGATAGGAAAGGCCAAACTGTTTTTT. The full variable domain, in which reference TRBV11-2 and TRBJ1-4 provide the parts outside the CDR3, is EAGVAQSPRYKIIEKRQSVAFWCNPISGHATLYWYQQILGQGPKLLIQFQNNGVVDDSQLPKDRFSAERLKGVDSTLKIQPAKLEDSAVYLCVSSTIGKAKLFFGSGTQLSVL.

This clonotype has just a few counts. The chain is built from TRBV25-1 and TRBJ1-1; D gene ambiguous. V lost 6 bases, J lost 4 bases, and 15 bases lay in between. CDR1 and CDR2 from the germline V gene are MGHDK and SYGVNS. The CDR3 loop spans 14 amino acids. CDR3 nucleotide sequence: TGTGCCAGCAGGAGTGGACGGTTGAGCACTGAAGCTTTCTTT. Translation: CASRSGRLSTEAFF.

Points on this clonotype: A much bigger clone sits one base away, suggesting this may be a read error. The chain joins TRBV6-2 or TRBV6-3 to TRBJ1-1; TRBD1 aligns across 7 bases. V lost 8 bases and J lost 4; bases outside the gene matches: 7. Germline CDR1 and CDR2: MNHEY and SVGEGT. CDR3 length: 13 amino acids. This CDR3 reads CASYDPGGTEAFF. The CDR3 region has the DNA TGTGCCAGCTACGACCCAGGGGGCACTGAAGCTTTCTTT.

V gene TRBV15 combines with J gene TRBJ1-1; possibly TRBD1 for D (6 bases). The CDR3 extends over 12 amino acids. Germline lookup yields CDR1 LNHNV and CDR2 YYDKDF (reference sequence). Deletions cut 4 bases from V and 5 bases from J, with 8 bases between. The CDR3, as DNA: TGTGCCACCAGCACAGGGGATACTGAAGCTTTCTTT. Its protein product is CATSTGDTEAFF.

This clonotype was seen a few times. The chain recombines TRBV15 with TRBJ2-7; D possibly corresponds to TRBD2 (7 bases). This CDR3 spans 15 amino acids. Trimming cost V 5 bases and J 4 bases, with 18 bases left between them. Germline-derived CDR1 and CDR2 are LNHNV and YYDKDF (reference sequence). The CDR3 is CATSGHGGRDYEQYF. The CDR3 region has the DNA TGTGCCACCAGCGGTCACGGGGGGCGGGATTACGAGCAGTACTTC.

This clonotype was detected only a few times. The rearrangement links TRBV12-3 or TRBV12-4 to TRBJ1-1; tentative D call: TRBD1 (5 bases). The germline V and J ends were trimmed by 6 bases and 1 base, with 9 bases remaining between them. This CDR3 region has 13 residues. The CDR3, as DNA: TGTGCCAGCAGACCTGGGGGGAACACTGAAGCTTTCTTT. It translates to CASRPGGNTEAFF.

This clonotype occurred a few times. The chain couples TRBV11-2 to TRBJ1-3; 7 nucleotides align to TRBD1. CDR1 SGHAT and CDR2 FQNNGV come from the germline V gene. Trimming at V came to 2 bases and at J to 0 bases, leaving 4 bases not matched to a gene. The CDR3 covers 16 residues. The CDR3 spells CASSLRPGGSGNTIYF. Written as DNA, the CDR3 is TGTGCCAGCAGCTTACGTCCAGGGGGCTCTGGAAACACCATATATTTT.

To note about this clonotype: Lacking the conserved final phenylalanine or tryptophan, this CDR3 likely reflects a read error. This chain uses TRBV7-9 with TRBJ1-4; 7 nucleotides line up with TRBD1. The germline CDR1 and CDR2 sequences are SEHNR and FQNEAQ (reference sequence). The length of the CDR3 is 14 residues. Trimming at V came to 2 bases and at J to 7 bases, leaving 4 bases not matched to a gene. The CDR3 loop is CASSLSQGGEKLFS. CDR3 bases: TGTGCCAGCAGCTTATCCCAGGGGGGTGAAAAACTGTTTTCT.

This clonotype was detected a few times. The chain is built from TRBV7-9 and TRBJ1-1; a possible D gene is TRBD1 (5 bases). Germline V gene sequence: CDR1 SEHNR, CDR2 FQNEAQ (reference sequence). Between the trimmed V and J ends, which lost 4 bases and 1 base, there was a span of 25 bases. CDR3 length equals 19 residues. The chain's CDR3 is CASSSPRDPQEGSNTEAFF. The CDR3 coding sequence is TGTGCCAGCAGCTCGCCCCGGGACCCTCAGGAGGGGTCGAACACTGAAGCTTTCTTT. Full variable domain (rest looked up from reference TRBV7-9 and TRBJ1-1): DTGVSQNPRHKITKRGQNVTFRCDPISEHNRLYWYRQTLGQGPEFLTYFQNEAQLEKSRLLSDRFSAERPKGSFSTLEIQRTEQGDSAMYLCASSSPRDPQEGSNTEAFFGQGTRLTVV.

The rearrangement links TRBV7-3 to TRBJ1-1; TRBD1 might be the D (5 bases). This CDR3 has 13 residues. V was trimmed by 3 bases and J by 5 bases, leaving 10 bases between them. Per the germline V gene, CDR1 is SGHTA and CDR2 is FQGTGA. CDR3 in amino acids: CASSFQRGTEAFF. The CDR3 DNA sequence: TGTGCCAGCAGCTTCCAAAGGGGAACTGAAGCTTTCTTT.

There are a few counts of this clonotype. Here the CDR3 DNA reads TGTGCCAGCAGTTTTGGGACAGGGGCCCCCTACTCCTACAATGAGCAGTTCTTC. Its protein is CASSFGTGAPYSYNEQFF. This sequence joins TRBV27 and TRBJ2-1, with 10 bases that match TRBD1. V lost 3 bases to trimming and J lost 0 bases; unmatched junction nucleotides: 8. Germline values: CDR1 MNHEY, CDR2 SMNVEV (reference sequence). This CDR3 is 18 amino acids long.